Following are 11 T cell receptor beta chains from one sample sequenced in a study of T cell responses to AZD1222 COVID-19 vaccine. The repertoire was sequenced with immunoSEQ multiplex PCR; TCRdb's copy has only in-frame clones and lacks some. Of about 56,000 clones listed, approximately 83% are singletons. This specimen consisted of peripheral blood, obtained on day 0 of AZD1222 vaccination. The source is an adult in good health.

This clone was seen just once. J is TRBJ1-1 and V is TRBV6-5; D is unresolved. Germline CDR1 and CDR2: MNHEY and SVGAGI. V lost 4 bases and J lost 7, with 7 bases in between. The CDR3 covers 11 residues. CDR3 region: CASSSLLEAFF. CDR3 DNA sequence: TGTGCCAGCAGTTCGCTCCTTGAAGCTTTCTTT.

Here the CDR3 reads CSALGTEAFF. The CDR3 nucleotides are TGCAGTGCTCTGGGGACTGAAGCTTTCTTT. The gene calls are TRBV20-1 and TRBJ1-1; D unclear. Germline values: CDR1 DFQATT, CDR2 SNEGSKA (reference sequence). Trimming removed 5 bases from V and 5 bases from J, with 6 bases in between. The CDR3 has 10 amino acids.

This chain connects TRBV30 to TRBJ1-2; 10 bases map to TRBD1. The CDR3 consists of 13 residues. V shed 2 bases, J shed 6 bases, and the junction held 3 bases outside the gene matches. CDR1 is GTSNPN, CDR2 SVGIG, per germline (reference sequence). The CDR3 protein is CAWSSGTGDGYTF. The CDR3 nucleotides read TGTGCCTGGAGTTCCGGGACAGGGGATGGCTACACCTTC.

The chain employs TRBV3-1 (or the pseudogene TRBV3-2) and TRBJ2-7; D not resolved. The CDR3 totals 13 residues. The germline CDR1 and CDR2 sequences are LGHDT and YNNKEL (reference sequence). The ends were cut back, 0 bases at V and 9 bases at J, with 12 bases in the middle. The CDR3 DNA reads as TGTGCCAGCAGCCAAGACTGGGTTTCTGGGCAGTACTTC. It codes for CASSQDWVSGQYF.

The chain has TRBV12-3 or TRBV12-4 and TRBJ2-7; tentative D call: TRBD1 (6 bases). This CDR3 is 13 amino acids long. V was pared by 5 bases and J by 7 bases, with 15 bases between. CDR3 residues: CASSHSTGQEQYF. In DNA form, the CDR3 reads TGTGCCAGCAGTCACTCAACAGGGCAGGAGCAGTACTTC.

The CDR3 sequence: CASSFSGGSYEQYF. The DNA for the CDR3 is TGTGCCAGCAGCTTTTCAGGGGGCTCCTACGAGCAGTACTTC. The V call is TRBV7-9, the J call TRBJ2-7, with 7 bases that match TRBD1. The CDR3 is 14 amino acids. J was trimmed by 0 bases and V by 3 bases; bases with no gene match: 2. Germline V gene data show CDR1 as SEHNR and CDR2 as FQNEAQ (reference sequence).

The table lists this clone with a few counts. V is TRBV11-2 and J is TRBJ2-7; TRBD1 is a possible D gene (5 bases). Germline CDR1 is SGHAT and CDR2 is FQNNGV. The V end was cut by 5 bases, the J end by 5 bases, with 13 bases between. CDR3 size: 13 residues. CDR3 coding DNA: TGTGCCAGCAGCCTATCCCAGGGCCACGAGCAGTACTTC. Amino acid sequence: CASSLSQGHEQYF.

The chain joins TRBV29-1 to TRBJ1-1, with 8 bases matching TRBD1. This CDR3 comprises 13 residues. J was trimmed by 6 bases and V by 3 bases; bases with no gene match: 6. Germline V gene sequence: CDR1 SQVTM, CDR2 ANQGSEA. CDR3 amino acids: CSVETGAVAEAFF. The CDR3 DNA follows: TGCAGCGTTGAGACAGGGGCAGTGGCTGAAGCTTTCTTT.

The chain employs TRBV28 and TRBJ2-7; D call uncertain. The germline V gene has CDR1 MDHEN and CDR2 SYDVKM. This CDR3 has 14 residues. Trimming removed 7 bases at V and 0 bases at J, with 13 bases between. CDR3: CASTTDPSSYEQYF. CDR3 nucleotide sequence: TGTGCCAGCACCACAGACCCGAGCTCCTACGAGCAGTACTTC. The full variable domain, completed using reference TRBV28 and TRBJ2-7, is DVKVTQSSRYLVKRTGEKVFLECVQDMDHENMFWYRQDPGLGLRLIYFSYDVKMKEKGDIPEGYSVSREKKERFSLILESASTNQTSMYLCASTTDPSSYEQYFGPGTRLTVT.

The rearrangement joins TRBV10-3 to TRBJ2-7; D gene unclear. The CDR3 contains 14 residues. V was trimmed by 0 bases and J by 3 bases, leaving 9 bases between them. Germline loops: CDR1 ENHRY, CDR2 SYGVKD. As DNA, the CDR3 is TGTGCCATCAGTGAGTCCACTGGGAACTACGAGCAGTACTTC. Translation gives CAISESTGNYEQYF.

The chain carries TRBV11-2 and TRBJ2-1, with 8 bases that match TRBD2. Per germline, CDR1 SGHAT and CDR2 FQNNGV. The CDR3 totals 15 residues. Trimming cost V 4 bases and J 3 bases; bases outside gene matches: 5. The CDR3 sequence: CASSSSGGDYNEQFF. Written as DNA, the CDR3 is TGTGCCAGCAGCTCGAGCGGGGGAGACTACAATGAGCAGTTCTTC.